This T cell receptor beta chain was identified during a study of response to subunit inactivated influenza vaccine. Study observations and caveats: Few additional T cells are recruited per seasonal influenza vaccination, authors suggested.

This CDR3 has 13 residues. V shed 5 bases and J 6 bases; nucleotides not matched to a gene: 6. CDR1 is SGHDT and CDR2 is YYEEEE in the germline V gene. This clonotype has at least ten counts. Its antigen is as yet unknown. MiXCR, run by TCRdb on the RT-PCR reads, gives a single entry per CDR3 protein. Found here are around 530,000 distinct CDR3 sequences, approximately 12% of them singletons; the top ten hold 9.5% to 13%. The rearrangement uses TRBV5-6 and TRBJ2-3; 7 bases agree with TRBD1. This receptor was obtained from a man in his fifties who received an inactivated influenza vaccine. The sample here was PBMCs from blood, taken on the day of vaccination. The CDR3 is CASRGQSRDTQYF. DNA for the CDR3: TGTGCCAGCAGGGGACAGTCCCGGGATACGCAGTATTTT.